This T cell receptor (beta chain) was retrieved from a study of cytomegalovirus exposure and HLA in healthy donors. The overall study: A subsequent analysis reported that the approximately 120 validation repertoires were produced on the same platform that had also been used for the roughly 700 first-cohort repertoires. Study outcomes and limitations: Subsequent analysis of the 100 to 150 validation repertoires found a tendency for first-cohort TCR clusters to co-occur. Reports credit the classifier with highly specific, highly sensitive diagnosis of cytomegalovirus status.

These donors were members of the roughly 120-subject validation cohort, a group separate from the approximately 670-subject first cohort. For this clone: Its antigen is not known.

Some clones are missing from TCRdb's copy, which holds only in-frame ones; the method was immunoSEQ multiplex PCR. Of 98,000 or so clones listed, 70% to 85% are singletons. The CDR3 loop spans 14 amino acids. CDR1 is MGHDK and CDR2 is SYGVNS in the germline V gene. Trimming took off 2 bases at V and 1 base at J, with 8 bases between the two ends. The specimen was PBMCs. This receptor was obtained from a woman younger than 30 in good health and CMV-seronegative. The chain carries TRBV25-1 and TRBJ1-1; D gene ambiguous. Here the CDR3 reads CASSERVPNTEAFF. CDR3 DNA sequence: TGTGCCAGCAGTGAACGCGTGCCGAACACTGAAGCTTTCTTT.